The 30 T cell receptor beta chains below were found in one sample sequenced in a study of shared clonotypes between healthy human individuals. TCRdb's copy holds only in-frame clones and misses some; the assay was immunoSEQ multiplex PCR. The table records 2 million to 3 million clones, 80% to 95% of them present only once. The sequenced sample consisted of naive CD4+ T cells from PBMCs. Subset noted: CD45RA+ positively selected. These receptors came from a young man in good health. Some clones in this sample may be carry-over from other donors' samples.

The V and J genes are TRBV4-1 and TRBJ2-3, with unresolved D. This CDR3 is 15 amino acids long. Trimming took 0 bases from V and 1 from J, leaving 8 bases between them. From germline, CDR1 is MGHRA and CDR2 YSYEKL. Written as DNA, the CDR3 is TGCGCCAGCAGCCAAGAGGGCCTCGGCACAGATACGCAGTATTTT. Translated: CASSQEGLGTDTQYF.

This rearrangement joins TRBV28 to TRBJ2-3; D is possibly TRBD2 (6 bases). The CDR3 length is 15 residues. Trimming stripped 3 bases from V and 6 bases from J, with 16 bases between. CDR1 and CDR2 (germline): MDHEN, SYDVKM. CDR3 in amino acids: CASSFFSEGRDTQYF. The CDR3 DNA is TGTGCCAGCAGTTTTTTTAGCGAGGGGAGGGATACGCAGTATTTT. Variable domain in full (rest from reference TRBV28 and TRBJ2-3): DVKVTQSSRYLVKRTGEKVFLECVQDMDHENMFWYRQDPGLGLRLIYFSYDVKMKEKGDIPEGYSVSREKKERFSLILESASTNQTSMYLCASSFFSEGRDTQYFGPGTRLTVL.

The rearrangement uses TRBV5-8 and TRBJ2-7, with 10 bases fitting TRBD2. Germline CDR1 and CDR2: SGHTS and YDEGEE. With V trimmed by 2 bases and J by 6 bases, 8 bases remained unmatched. The CDR3 loop spans 15 amino acids. This CDR3 is CASSFLLAGVSEQYF. CDR3 DNA sequence: TGTGCCAGCAGCTTTCTGCTAGCGGGAGTTTCCGAGCAGTACTTC.

V and J are TRBV5-1 and TRBJ2-1, with a possible D match to TRBD2 (5 bases). Trimming took off 5 bases at V and 0 bases at J, with 9 bases between the two ends. CDR1 is SGHRS and CDR2 is YFSETQ in the germline V gene. The CDR3 runs to 14 residues. In DNA form, the CDR3 reads TGCGCCAGCAGTGAAGGGAGCTCCTACAATGAGCAGTTCTTC. It translates to CASSEGSSYNEQFF.

The chain uses TRBV19 and TRBJ2-7, with 8 bases lining up with TRBD1. This CDR3 comprises 14 residues. V shed 7 bases, J shed 1 base, and the junction held 6 bases outside the gene matches. Germline assignment: CDR1 LNHDA and CDR2 SQIVND (reference sequence). DNA for the CDR3: TGTGCCAGTAAGAAGGGACAGGCGTCCTACGAGCAGTACTTC. Its translation: CASKKGQASYEQYF.

This clone turned up a few times. This CDR3 reads CASSEWGDAEAFF. The CDR3, as DNA: TGTGCCAGCAGTGAATGGGGGGACGCTGAAGCTTTCTTT. V usage is TRBV25-1 and J usage is TRBJ1-1; weak D call: TRBD1 (5 bases). The CDR3 totals 13 residues. CDR1 and CDR2 (germline): MGHDK, SYGVNS. Trimming removed 1 base at V and 6 bases at J, with 9 bases between.

The chain links TRBV18 to TRBJ1-5, with 11 bases lining up with TRBD1. Per the germline V gene, CDR1 is KGHSH and CDR2 is LQKENI. This CDR3 region has 17 residues. V shed 6 bases, J shed 0 bases, and the junction held 7 bases outside the gene matches. CDR3 residues: CASSHMGTGGSNQPQHF. CDR3 DNA sequence: TGTGCCAGCTCCCACATGGGGACAGGGGGTAGCAATCAGCCCCAGCATTTT.

The chain carries TRBV5-1 and TRBJ2-5, with 8 bases identical to TRBD1. With V trimmed by 1 base and J by 5 bases, 7 bases remained unmatched. This CDR3 is built from 15 residues. Looked up from germline, CDR1 is SGHRS and CDR2 is YFSETQ. CDR3 nucleotide sequence: TGCGCCAGCAGCTTGAAGCAGGGGGCGGGTGAGACCCAGTACTTC. Encoded protein: CASSLKQGAGETQYF.

This chain connects TRBV5-1 to TRBJ2-1, with D tentatively TRBD2 (7 bases). The CDR3 is 15 amino acids. From germline, CDR1 is SGHRS and CDR2 YFSETQ. The V gene lost 4 bases and the J gene lost 5 bases, with 16 bases spanning the gap. In DNA, the CDR3 is TGCGCCAGCAGCGTTGGGAGCGGGACACACAATGAGCAGTTCTTC. This translates into CASSVGSGTHNEQFF.

This chain uses TRBV7-2 with TRBJ1-4, with D unclear. This CDR3 has 13 amino acids. The V end was cut by 5 bases, the J end by 8 bases, with 12 bases between. Germline V lookup: CDR1 SGHTA, CDR2 FQGNSA. Here the CDR3 reads CASSLVFEEKLFF. CDR3 coding DNA: TGTGCCAGCAGCCTTGTTTTCGAGGAAAAACTGTTTTTT.

This clone was detected once. Within the sample, other DNA sequences also encode this same CDR3. The V call is TRBV9, the J call TRBJ1-2; D gene ambiguous. The CDR3 is 12 amino acids. The germline gives CDR1 SGDLS, CDR2 YYNGEE. V lost 1 base and J lost 7, with 8 bases in between. The CDR3 DNA reads TGTGCCAGCAGCGTAAATCGGGGTGGCTACACCTTC. Translation: CASSVNRGGYTF.

The rearrangement links TRBV6-5 to TRBJ1-1, with TRBD1 matching 9 bases. Germline CDR1 is MNHEY and CDR2 is SVGAGI. The CDR3 runs 16 residues. V lost 2 bases and J lost 6; bases outside the gene matches: 10. The DNA for the CDR3 is TGTGCCAGCAGTTACGACCCCAAGACAGGGGGTCCTGAAGCTTTCTTT. The encoded protein is CASSYDPKTGGPEAFF.

The J gene is TRBJ2-3, the V gene TRBV9; D perhaps matches TRBD2 (6 bases). V lost 4 bases and J 2 bases, leaving 14 bases between the germline ends. Looked up from germline, CDR1 is SGDLS and CDR2 is YYNGEE. The CDR3 has 15 residues. For the CDR3, the DNA is TGTGCCAGCAGCTCTCGGGACTCTCTCACAGATACGCAGTATTTT. The encoded protein is CASSSRDSLTDTQYF.

The chain combines TRBV7-6 with TRBJ1-2, with D maybe TRBD1 (6 bases). The germline V and J ends were trimmed by 5 bases and 7 bases, with 14 bases remaining between them. CDR1 SGHVS and CDR2 FNYEAQ come from the germline V gene. The CDR3 covers 13 residues. CDR3 protein: CASSPGAGGGYTF. Written as DNA, the CDR3 is TGTGCCAGCAGCCCAGGGGCGGGGGGTGGCTACACCTTC.

This chain links TRBV18 with TRBJ1-2; tentatively, D is TRBD1 (6 bases). Trimming took 6 bases from V and 8 from J, leaving 19 bases between them. The CDR3 is made up of 14 amino acids. Germline CDR1 and CDR2: KGHSH and LQKENI. In nucleotides, the CDR3 is TGTGCCAGCTCCCAAGTCGAGGGGCAGGGGGGCTACACCTTC. As protein: CASSQVEGQGGYTF.

The chain employs TRBV28 and TRBJ1-5, with D possibly being TRBD1 (6 bases). This CDR3 spans 14 amino acids. Looked up from germline, CDR1 is MDHEN and CDR2 is SYDVKM. The ends were cut back, 6 bases at V and 3 bases at J, with 12 bases in the middle. Here the CDR3 reads CASSRGQYNQPQHF. The CDR3, as DNA: TGTGCCAGCAGCCGAGGACAGTACAATCAGCCCCAGCATTTT.

The CDR3 bases are TGCGCCAGCAGCCAAGGCCCTCAGCGGGAGGCGGTCGAGCAGTACTTC. It translates to CASSQGPQREAVEQYF. The V and J genes are TRBV4-1 and TRBJ2-7; TRBD2 matches at 9 bases. The germline CDR1 and CDR2 sequences are MGHRA and YSYEKL. V was pared by 1 base and J by 6 bases, with 10 bases of the junction left unmatched. CDR3 length: 16 residues.

The chain combines TRBV28 with TRBJ2-3, with 13 positions matching TRBD2. Germline V gene sequence: CDR1 MDHEN, CDR2 SYDVKM. V trimming: 10 bases; J trimming: 2 bases; junction bases outside the gene matches: 15. The CDR3 spans 18 residues. The CDR3 bases are TGTGCCACGGCCGGGACTAGCGGGATACCTTTATTCACAGATACGCAGTATTTT. It codes for CATAGTSGIPLFTDTQYF.

The rearrangement links TRBV6-4 to TRBJ1-2; D is possibly TRBD1 (5 bases). Germline loops: CDR1 MRHNA, CDR2 SNTAGT. CDR3 length: 14 amino acids. Between the trimmed V and J ends, which lost 5 bases and 4 bases, there was a span of 14 bases. CDR3 bases: TGTGCCAGCAGTCCCCGGTGGGGGGTCTATGGCTACACCTTC. Its protein product is CASSPRWGVYGYTF.

This clone was detected only once. The sample carries other DNA sequences with the same CDR3. This chain uses TRBV15 with TRBJ2-7; the match to TRBD2 covers 10 bases. There are 13 residues in the CDR3. Germline CDR1 LNHNV, CDR2 YYDKDF (reference sequence). Trimming at V came to 9 bases and at J to 4 bases, leaving 6 bases not matched to a gene. The CDR3 coding sequence is TGTGCCACTAGCCGGACTAGCGGTTACGAGCAGTACTTC. As protein: CATSRTSGYEQYF.

The genes are TRBV28 and TRBJ2-2; 7 bases map to TRBD2. The CDR3 length is 14 residues. From germline, CDR1 is MDHEN and CDR2 SYDVKM. V lost 11 bases, J lost 1 base, and 7 bases stayed unmatched. CDR3 DNA: TGTGCCGGGCGGCGGGAGAGGAACACCGGGGAGCTGTTTTTT. Residues: CAGRRERNTGELFF.

This CDR3 is CASSVGIGESAGELFF. The CDR3 DNA sequence: TGTGCCAGCAGCGTAGGAATAGGGGAAAGCGCCGGGGAGCTGTTTTTT. J is TRBJ2-2 and V is TRBV9, with D possibly TRBD1 on 5 matching bases. CDR1 and CDR2 (germline): SGDLS, YYNGEE. Trimming took off 0 bases at V and 6 bases at J, with 15 bases between the two ends. The CDR3 covers 16 residues.

The CDR3 DNA is TGTGCCAGCAACTTTGAGGCCCCTTACCCGAATGCTTTCTTT. Protein: CASNFEAPYPNAFF. This chain joins TRBV7-2 and TRBJ1-1; D call uncertain. CDR3 size: 14 residues. Trimming took 7 bases from V and 11 from J, leaving 23 bases between them. Germline V gene lookup returns CDR1 SGHTA and CDR2 FQGNSA.

As to this clone: The sample carries other DNA sequences with the same CDR3. The rearrangement uses TRBV14 and TRBJ2-7; 8 nucleotides match TRBD1. Germline loops: CDR1 SGHDN, CDR2 FVKESK. This CDR3 is 13 amino acids long. Trimming removed 6 bases from V and 0 bases from J; junction bases left unmatched: 1. The chain's CDR3 is CASRGQGSYEQYF. DNA for the CDR3: TGTGCCAGCAGAGGACAGGGCTCCTACGAGCAGTACTTC. Based on the CDR3 plus reference TRBV14 and TRBJ2-7, the full variable domain is EAGVTQFPSHSVIEKGQTVTLRCDPISGHDNLYWYRRVMGKEIKFLLHFVKESKQDESGMPNNRFLAERTGGTYSTLKVQPAELEDSGVYFCASRGQGSYEQYFGPGTRLTVT.

The V call is TRBV4-3, the J call TRBJ2-3, with 8 bases identical to TRBD2. J lost 3 bases, V lost 2 bases, and 7 bases had no gene match. This CDR3 comprises 16 residues. The germline CDR1 and CDR2 sequences are LGHNA and YSLEER. As DNA, the CDR3 is TGCGCCAGCAGCCAAAAAGCGGGAGTTAGGACAGATACGCAGTATTTT. The encoded protein is CASSQKAGVRTDTQYF.

CDR3 DNA sequence: TGTGCCAGCAAGTCCATAGGGGACAGCTCCTACAATGAGCAGTTCTTC. This codes for CASKSIGDSSYNEQFF. This chain links TRBV27 with TRBJ2-1; 7 bases align to TRBD1. The V gene's germline CDR1 is MNHEY and CDR2 SMNVEV (reference sequence). The CDR3 is 16 residues long. With V trimmed by 7 bases and J by 0 bases, 9 bases remained unmatched.

The chain combines TRBV6-6 with TRBJ2-7; D remains unclear. Germline CDR1 reads MNHNY; CDR2 reads SVGAGI (reference sequence). V lost 2 bases, J lost 0 bases, and 5 bases lay in between. The CDR3 is 13 residues long. The CDR3 DNA reads TGTGCCAGCAGTTACCGGAACTCCTACGAGCAGTACTTC. Protein product: CASSYRNSYEQYF.

The J gene is TRBJ2-1, the V gene TRBV10-3, with TRBD2 identical over 11 bases. Germline V gene data show CDR1 as ENHRY and CDR2 as SYGVKD. The length of the CDR3 is 23 residues. After removal of 6 bases from V and 4 bases from J, the junction contained 29 bases not matched to a gene. The CDR3 DNA follows: TGTGCCATCAGAGGGAATTTCGGGACAGGGAGGCTAGCGGGAGGCGGGGGTTACAATGAGCAGTTCTTC. Protein: CAIRGNFGTGRLAGGGGYNEQFF.

The rearrangement links TRBV5-1 to TRBJ2-3; D unclear. Trimming took off 2 bases at V and 10 bases at J, with 23 bases between the two ends. The length of the CDR3 is 16 residues. Germline CDR1 SGHRS, CDR2 YFSETQ. The CDR3 is CASSFTTRRQTDAQYF. In nucleotides, the CDR3 is TGCGCCAGCAGCTTCACGACCCGGCGACAAACGGATGCGCAGTATTTT.

The chain links TRBV5-1 to TRBJ2-3; 14 nucleotides match TRBD2. Germline loops: CDR1 SGHRS, CDR2 YFSETQ. CDR3 size: 19 residues. V was pared by 5 bases and J by 1 base, with 12 bases of the junction left unmatched. CDR3 amino acids: CASRPGTSGGYTGTDTQYF. CDR3 DNA: TGCGCCAGCAGACCCGGGACTAGCGGGGGCTACACCGGCACAGATACGCAGTATTTT.